Presented here are 27 T cell receptor beta chains from one specimen sequenced in a study of blood T cells in healthy people across ages. The authors ran a second PCR of about 6 to 11 cycles using a sample-barcoded 5' primer and a J-beta primer mix. TCRdb independently ran MiXCR on the 5' RACE reads; one entry per CDR3 protein. The top ten hold approximately 2% of the sample, which has under 2,000,000 distinct CDR3 sequences, about 49% seen once. The sequenced material came from blood. The receptors stem from a woman in her 40s in good health.

This clonotype was detected once. The CDR3 spells CSASTDRGSNQPQHF. The CDR3 DNA sequence: TGCAGTGCTAGCACCGACAGGGGAAGCAATCAGCCCCAGCATTTT. V is TRBV20-1 and J is TRBJ1-5, with 8 nucleotides matching TRBD1. CDR1 DFQATT and CDR2 SNEGSKA come from the germline V gene (reference sequence). V trimming: 3 bases; J trimming: 1 base; junction bases outside the gene matches: 5. The CDR3 length is 15 residues.

A single count supports this clonotype. The chain combines TRBV6-6 with TRBJ1-2; D is perhaps TRBD1 (5 bases). The V gene's germline CDR1 is MNHNY and CDR2 SVGAGI (reference sequence). The V end lost 10 bases, the J end lost 4 bases, and 22 bases lay between the germline ends. There are 15 residues in the CDR3. The DNA of the CDR3 is TGTGCCAACCAGACGGGGCAGGGTTTGTTCTATGGCTACACCTTC. Its translation is CANQTGQGLFYGYTF.

The chain has TRBV7-2 and TRBJ2-7; 14 positions match TRBD2. The DNA end lines up better with TRBJ2-1; the J call may be wrong. Germline loops: CDR1 SGHTA, CDR2 FQGNSA. This CDR3 contains 15 residues. The DNA of the CDR3 is TGTGCCAGCAGCTTAGGACTAGCGGGGGGGACTGAGCAGTTCTTC. It yields the protein CASSLGLAGGTEQFF.

The chain recombines TRBV4-3 with TRBJ2-7; maybe TRBD1 (6 bases). Trimming left V 0 bases short and J 10 bases short, with 19 bases between. Germline values: CDR1 LGHNA, CDR2 YSLEER. There are 15 residues in the CDR3. As DNA, the CDR3 is TGCGCCAGCAGCCAAGATAGGGCAGGGGCCTGGGAACAGTACTTC. Translating it yields CASSQDRAGAWEQYF.

The V and J genes are TRBV27 and TRBJ1-5, with a weak D call TRBD1 (6 bases). Looked up from germline, CDR1 is MNHEY and CDR2 is SMNVEV (reference sequence). V lost 3 bases to trimming and J lost 3 bases, with 15 bases between them. The CDR3 totals 16 residues. The CDR3 sequence: CASSFRGELANQPQHF. CDR3 DNA sequence: TGTGCCAGCAGTTTTAGGGGGGAACTGGCCAATCAGCCCCAGCATTTT.

This clonotype was seen a few times. The chain is built from TRBV18 and TRBJ2-3, with 9 nucleotides matching TRBD2. Germline V gene sequence: CDR1 KGHSH, CDR2 LQKENI. V was pared by 10 bases and J by 2 bases, with 13 bases of the junction left unmatched. This CDR3 has 16 residues. DNA for the CDR3: TGTGCCACTCCAGGGCTAGCGGGACTTCACACAGATACGCAGTATTTT. It codes for CATPGLAGLHTDTQYF.

The chain uses TRBV6-2 or TRBV6-3 and TRBJ1-6; unclear D gene. The CDR3 contains 16 residues. Germline-derived CDR1 and CDR2 are MNHEY and SVGEGT. V was clipped by 1 base and J by 4 bases, with 11 bases between them. The chain's CDR3 is CASSYLGEGYNSPLHF. The CDR3 DNA reads TGTGCCAGCAGTTACTTGGGCGAGGGATATAATTCACCCCTCCACTTT.

This clonotype was seen a few times. This chain links TRBV7-2 with TRBJ2-1; no firm D call. Germline loops: CDR1 SGHTA, CDR2 FQGNSA. Deletions cut 3 bases from V and 5 bases from J, with 8 bases between. The CDR3 loop spans 13 amino acids. The CDR3 sequence is CASSFQMHNEQFF. Here the CDR3 DNA reads TGTGCCAGCAGCTTCCAGATGCACAATGAGCAGTTCTTC.

This clonotype came up a few times. The chain is built from TRBV5-1 and TRBJ2-7; D is undetermined. Looked up from germline, CDR1 is SGHRS and CDR2 is YFSETQ. The ends were cut back, 2 bases at V and 2 bases at J, with 11 bases in the middle. This CDR3 contains 14 residues. The CDR3 DNA sequence: TGCGCCAGCAGCTTATCGGACGCAACCTACGAGCAGTACTTC. Translated: CASSLSDATYEQYF.

The gene calls are TRBV25-1 and TRBJ2-5; 9 bases align to TRBD1. There are 15 residues in the CDR3. The germline gives CDR1 MGHDK, CDR2 SYGVNS. Trimming took 5 bases from V and 5 from J; bases not matched to a gene: 9. This chain's CDR3 is CASSFLGTGYETQYF. As DNA, the CDR3 is TGTGCCAGCAGTTTTCTCGGGACAGGGTATGAGACCCAGTACTTC.

This chain uses TRBV4-1 with TRBJ2-3, with 9 bases matching TRBD1. V lost 1 base and J lost 3; bases outside the gene matches: 5. CDR3 length: 16 amino acids. The germline V gene has CDR1 MGHRA and CDR2 YSYEKL. CDR3 region: CASSQGGTGTTDTQYF. The CDR3 DNA reads TGCGCCAGCAGCCAAGGAGGGACAGGGACGACAGATACGCAGTATTTT.

This clonotype was counted once. This chain uses TRBV20-1 with TRBJ2-1; perhaps TRBD2 as D (6 bases). This CDR3 has 15 residues. Trimming took 1 base from V and 13 from J, leaving 23 bases between them. Germline V gives CDR1 DFQATT, CDR2 SNEGSKA (reference sequence). This chain's CDR3 is CSARVKEGFQETQFF. CDR3 DNA: TGCAGTGCTAGAGTGAAGGAGGGGTTCCAAGAGACCCAGTTCTTC.

The chain recombines TRBV2 with TRBJ2-5, with D possibly matching TRBD1 (6 bases). The germline V and J ends were trimmed by 10 bases and 2 bases, with 17 bases remaining between them. This CDR3 has 14 amino acids. The germline V gene has CDR1 SNHLY and CDR2 FYNNEI. The DNA of the CDR3 is TGTGCCACACAGCAGGACAGCCTTCAAGAGACCCAGTACTTC. Translating gives CATQQDSLQETQYF.

This rearrangement joins TRBV3-1 to TRBJ2-3; D gene unclear. The germline V and J ends were trimmed by 1 base and 0 bases, with 8 bases remaining between them. The CDR3 runs 15 residues. Germline V lookup: CDR1 LGHDT, CDR2 YNNKEL (reference sequence). CDR3 residues: CASSQALHSTDTQYF. CDR3 DNA sequence: TGTGCCAGCAGCCAAGCTCTACATAGCACAGATACGCAGTATTTT.

The rearrangement uses TRBV7-9 and TRBJ2-5, with D possibly TRBD2 on 6 matching bases. V was cut by 4 bases and J by 6 bases, with 9 bases left in between. Germline CDR1 reads SEHNR; CDR2 reads FQNEAQ (reference sequence). The CDR3 is made up of 12 amino acids. The CDR3 spells CASSYSGQTQYF. Written as DNA, the CDR3 is TGTGCCAGCAGCTATAGCGGTCAGACCCAGTACTTC. Filled out from reference TRBV7-9 and TRBJ2-5, the complete variable domain reads DTGVSQNPRHKITKRGQNVTFRCDPISEHNRLYWYRQTLGQGPEFLTYFQNEAQLEKSRLLSDRFSAERPKGSFSTLEIQRTEQGDSAMYLCASSYSGQTQYFGPGTRLLVL.

The V call is TRBV7-2, the J call TRBJ1-4; maybe TRBD1 (5 bases). V was trimmed by 5 bases and J by 1 base, leaving 8 bases between them. Germline V gene lookup returns CDR1 SGHTA and CDR2 FQGNSA. This CDR3 contains 14 residues. The CDR3 DNA sequence: TGTGCCAGCAGCCCGACAGAAACTAATGAAAAACTGTTTTTT. Encoded protein: CASSPTETNEKLFF.

This clonotype was detected only a few times. This CDR3 reads CSARDLRVAGGGETQYF. The DNA of the CDR3 is TGCAGTGCTAGAGATCTTCGAGTAGCGGGGGGCGGGGAGACCCAGTACTTC. J is TRBJ2-7 and V is TRBV20-1, with 10 bases lining up with TRBD2. The end of the DNA aligns better with TRBJ2-5, so the J call may be wrong. Germline assignment: CDR1 DFQATT and CDR2 SNEGSKA (reference sequence). The CDR3 contains 17 residues.

This clonotype was found once. V gene TRBV6-6 combines with J gene TRBJ2-5, with TRBD1 identical over 10 bases. There are 13 residues in the CDR3. The trim removed 4 bases at V and 10 bases at J, leaving 6 bases unmatched. CDR1 and CDR2 (germline): MNHNY, SVGAGI (reference sequence). CDR3 residues: CASSSDRGRVQYF. For the CDR3, the DNA is TGTGCCAGCAGTTCCGACAGGGGGCGAGTCCAGTACTTC.

This clonotype is a singleton in its sample. The chain recombines TRBV28 with TRBJ1-5; no definite D call. The V and J ends lost 8 bases and 0 bases respectively, with 8 bases between them. Germline CDR1 and CDR2: MDHEN and SYDVKM. The CDR3 extends over 13 amino acids. For the CDR3, the DNA is TGTGCCAGCGCACCAGATAGCAATCAGCCCCAGCATTTT. Protein: CASAPDSNQPQHF.

The chain employs TRBV4-2 and TRBJ2-1; no clear D. CDR3 length equals 13 residues. Trimming pared 4 bases from V and 13 bases from J, leaving 17 bases between. Germline V gives CDR1 LGHNA, CDR2 YNFKEQ. The CDR3 reads CASSPASQETQFF. The CDR3 region has the DNA TGTGCCAGCAGCCCAGCATCTCAAGAGACCCAGTTCTTC.

The chain couples TRBV20-1 to TRBJ2-7; 8 bases agree with TRBD2. This CDR3 contains 16 residues. Losses at the gene ends were 4 bases for V and 0 bases for J; bases not matched to a gene: 11. CDR1 is DFQATT and CDR2 is SNEGSKA in the germline V gene (reference sequence). CDR3 bases: TGCAGTGCTAATAGCTGGTACGGGACTAGCTCCTACGAGCAGTACTTC. It specifies CSANSWYGTSSYEQYF.

This clonotype was detected a few times. The chain combines TRBV20-1 with TRBJ2-7; D possibly matches TRBD1 or TRBD2 (5 bases each). This CDR3 has 12 amino acids. V lost 6 bases to trimming and J lost 5 bases, with 14 bases between them. Germline CDR1 is DFQATT and CDR2 is SNEGSKA (reference sequence). This CDR3 reads CSAPVLGDEQYF. CDR3 DNA sequence: TGCAGTGCCCCGGTCCTGGGGGACGAGCAGTACTTC.

V gene TRBV20-1 combines with J gene TRBJ2-3, with a tentative D call TRBD2 (5 bases). The CDR3 consists of 13 residues. Germline values: CDR1 DFQATT, CDR2 SNEGSKA (reference sequence). Trimming removed 6 bases from V and 4 bases from J, with 14 bases in between. The CDR3 DNA reads as TGCAGTGCCGGGGAAGGGAGCCCAGATACGCAGTATTTT. The encoded protein is CSAGEGSPDTQYF.

This rearrangement joins TRBV4-1 to TRBJ1-1; D is undetermined. The CDR3 has 13 amino acids. Germline V gives CDR1 MGHRA, CDR2 YSYEKL. V was pared by 4 bases and J by 4 bases, with 10 bases between. The CDR3 DNA follows: TGCGCCAGCAGCCCCCAGGTAGGCACTGAAGCTTTCTTT. It specifies CASSPQVGTEAFF.

For this clonotype: One end of the junction does not line up with germline, which may come from a read error. The chain links TRBV12-3 or TRBV12-4 to TRBJ1-5; D is possibly TRBD1 (5 bases). CDR3 size: 17 residues. The CDR3 nucleotides are TGTGCCAGCAGTTTAGACGCCCGTGGGGGTTTCAATCAGCCTCAGCATTTT. This codes for CASSLDARGGFNQPQHF.

The V and J genes are TRBV28 and TRBJ2-2; D possibly uses TRBD1 or TRBD2 (6 bases each). Germline CDR1 is MDHEN and CDR2 is SYDVKM. The CDR3 runs to 14 residues. The ends were cut back, 7 bases at V and 5 bases at J, with 14 bases in the middle. CDR3 loop: CASTRGRLTGELFF. The CDR3 DNA reads TGTGCCAGCACTCGGGGGCGATTGACCGGGGAGCTGTTTTTT.

The V gene is TRBV6-2 or TRBV6-3, the J gene TRBJ2-7, with D possibly being TRBD1 or TRBD2 (6 bases each). Germline CDR1 is MNHEY and CDR2 is SVGEGT. CDR3 size: 17 residues. Trimming shortened V by 6 bases and J by 2 bases, and 23 bases separated the two germline ends. CDR3 bases: TGTGCCAGCAGAGGGGGAATGGAGGGGAGCAAGACCTACGAGCAGTACTTC. Its translation: CASRGGMEGSKTYEQYF.